The present T cell receptor beta chain was sequenced within a study of breast tumors, draining lymph nodes, adjacent tissues. CDR3 length equals 14 residues. V trimming: 4 bases; J trimming: 5 bases; junction bases outside the gene matches: 7. The germline CDR1 and CDR2 sequences are SGHRS and YFSETQ. TCRdb redid the calling of the multiplex PCR reads with MiXCR, one entry per CDR3 protein. In the table there are roughly 12,000 distinct CDR3 sequences, about 48% of which are singletons. Notes on the study in general: Findings are consistent with lymph node origin and intratumoral expansion of most tumor T cells. Tumor TCR diversity was below lymph nodes but above nontumor tissue. Data only fit, rather than demonstrated, lymph node origin of most tumor T cells. Tumor and nontumor repertoires were significantly more similar in luminal-like than in basal-like breast cancer.

With regard to this clonotype: Its antigen remains unidentified.

The clonotype comes from a female donor with breast cancer. Some clones in this sample may be carry-over from other donors' samples. The V and J genes are TRBV5-1 and TRBJ2-3, with 7 positions matching TRBD1. Input material: breast tumor tissue. The CDR3 loop reads CASSVRGHGDTQYF. The CDR3 nucleotides read TGCGCCAGCAGCGTAAGGGGGCACGGAGATACGCAGTATTTT.